The 22 T cell receptor beta chains presented below share a single source sample, sequenced in a study of CXCR4 blockade with PD-1 therapy in pancreatic cancer. Clones were read by immunoSEQ multiplex PCR, and TCRdb kept only the in-frame ones, dropping some. The data show roughly 4,900 clones, around three fifths seen once. The sequencing sample was made of tumor tissue. These receptors all stem from a human donor with pancreatic ductal adenocarcinoma.

The chain uses TRBV6-8 and TRBJ2-7; 9 positions match TRBD1. The CDR3 has 14 amino acids. Germline V gives CDR1 MNHGY, CDR2 SAAAGT. Trimming took 5 bases from V and 2 from J; bases not matched to a gene: 4. The CDR3 DNA is TGTGCCAGCAGTCCCGACAGGGGGACCTACGAGCAGTACTTC. Its translation is CASSPDRGTYEQYF.

V gene TRBV19 combines with J gene TRBJ2-3, with 12 bases lining up with TRBD1. Per the germline V gene, CDR1 is LNHDA and CDR2 is SQIVND (reference sequence). The CDR3 loop spans 16 amino acids. V shed 3 bases, J shed 3 bases, and the junction held 4 bases outside the gene matches. The DNA of the CDR3 is TGTGCCAGTAGTATCGGGACAGGGGGCAAAACAGATACGCAGTATTTT. The encoded protein is CASSIGTGGKTDTQYF.

The chain recombines TRBV18 with TRBJ2-2, with 8 bases fitting TRBD1. V gave up 6 bases and J gave up 2 bases; unmatched junction bases: 8. The germline V gene encodes CDR1 KGHSH and CDR2 LQKENI. The CDR3 has 16 amino acids. CDR3 in amino acids: CASSPRQGRNTGELFF. The CDR3 coding sequence is TGTGCCAGCTCTCCTAGACAGGGGCGAAACACCGGGGAGCTGTTTTTT.

V usage is TRBV19 and J usage is TRBJ2-5, with 10 bases identical to TRBD1. Germline CDR1 LNHDA, CDR2 SQIVND (reference sequence). After removal of 6 bases from V and 5 bases from J, the junction contained 9 bases not matched to a gene. This CDR3 has 15 residues. CDR3 loop: CASSSDRGLSETQYF. The CDR3 DNA follows: TGTGCCAGTAGCAGCGACAGGGGGCTGTCGGAGACCCAGTACTTC.

The chain combines TRBV19 with TRBJ2-4; 12 positions agree with TRBD2. The V segment lost 4 bases and the J segment 4 bases; nucleotides outside the gene matches: 8. Per germline, CDR1 LNHDA and CDR2 SQIVND (reference sequence). The CDR3 is 17 residues long. CDR3 protein: CASSTRTSGAIKNIQYF. The CDR3 DNA reads as TGTGCCAGTAGTACACGGACTAGCGGGGCGATAAAAAACATTCAGTACTTC.

The chain uses TRBV29-1 and TRBJ2-7, with 8 positions matching TRBD1. The CDR3 extends over 12 amino acids. With 4 bases clipped from V and 6 bases from J, the junction kept 5 bases outside the gene matches. Germline V CDR1 and CDR2: SQVTM, ANQGSEA. The CDR3 coding sequence is TGCAGCGTTGGGCAGGGGGCGAGCGAGCAGTACTTC. Translating gives CSVGQGASEQYF.

This clone was observed a few times. The chain combines TRBV28 with TRBJ2-5; D not resolved. The CDR3 extends over 14 amino acids. Trimming left V 6 bases short and J 2 bases short, with 13 bases between. CDR1 is MDHEN, CDR2 SYDVKM, per germline. The CDR3 protein is CASSRDTGQETQYF. The CDR3, as DNA: TGTGCCAGCAGCCGAGACACCGGACAAGAGACCCAGTACTTC.

The V gene is TRBV6-8, the J gene TRBJ2-1, with unresolved D. The CDR3 length is 13 residues. The germline V gene encodes CDR1 MNHGY and CDR2 SAAAGT. With 0 bases removed from V and 10 bases from J, the gap between germline ends came to 10 bases. This chain's CDR3 is CASSYSTPPEQFF. The CDR3 DNA reads TGTGCCAGCAGTTACTCGACTCCCCCAGAGCAGTTCTTC.

This chain joins TRBV5-1 and TRBJ1-1, with TRBD1 identical over 8 bases. The CDR3 covers 14 residues. Per the germline V gene, CDR1 is SGHRS and CDR2 is YFSETQ. The V segment lost 7 bases and the J segment 3 bases; nucleotides outside the gene matches: 8. CDR3 nucleotide sequence: TGCGCCAGCGGCCACGGACAGGGCGACACTGAAGCTTTCTTT. Its protein is CASGHGQGDTEAFF. Full variable domain (rest looked up from reference TRBV5-1 and TRBJ1-1): KAGVTQTPRYLIKTRGQQVTLSCSPISGHRSVSWYQQTPGQGLQFLFEYFSETQRNKGNFPGRFSGRQFSNSRSEMNVSTLELGDSALYLCASGHGQGDTEAFFGQGTRLTVV.

The chain employs TRBV19 and TRBJ2-7; possibly TRBD2 for D (5 bases). The V gene's germline CDR1 is LNHDA and CDR2 SQIVND (reference sequence). V lost 3 bases to trimming and J lost 6 bases, with 9 bases between them. The CDR3 has 12 amino acids. As DNA, the CDR3 is TGTGCCAGTAGTATCGGGGATGGCGAGCAGTACTTC. This gives the protein CASSIGDGEQYF.

The V and J genes are TRBV11-3 and TRBJ2-2, with 7 bases matching TRBD2. The CDR3 runs 16 residues. CDR1 and CDR2 (germline): SGHNT, YENEEA. V lost 3 bases and J lost 2; bases outside the gene matches: 6. CDR3 in amino acids: CASSLGGLLNTGELFF. The CDR3 nucleotides read TGTGCCAGCAGCTTGGGGGGACTACTTAACACCGGGGAGCTGTTTTTT.

The gene calls are TRBV11-3 and TRBJ1-4; D may be TRBD1 (6 bases). The CDR3 is made up of 14 amino acids. V was pared by 5 bases and J by 4 bases, with 11 bases between. Germline CDR1 and CDR2: SGHNT and YENEEA. CDR3 DNA: TGTGCCAGCAGCCCGAACAGGGTTAATGAAAAACTGTTTTTT. Translation gives CASSPNRVNEKLFF.

The rearrangement joins TRBV18 to TRBJ1-2, with a weak D call TRBD1 (5 bases). Germline CDR1 KGHSH, CDR2 LQKENI. The CDR3 has 14 amino acids. The V and J ends lost 3 bases and 2 bases respectively, with 10 bases between them. CDR3 loop: CASSPSTENYGYTF. DNA of the CDR3: TGTGCCAGCTCACCCTCGACAGAGAACTATGGCTACACCTTC.

In its sample, this clone was seen a few times. This chain joins TRBV19 and TRBJ1-6; D is perhaps TRBD1 (5 bases). Germline-derived CDR1 and CDR2 are LNHDA and SQIVND (reference sequence). V was trimmed by 6 bases and J by 7 bases, leaving 13 bases between them. CDR3 length: 14 amino acids. The CDR3 spells CASRKTEGNSPLHF. In nucleotides, the CDR3 is TGTGCCAGTAGGAAGACAGAGGGAAATTCACCCCTCCACTTT.

The rearrangement uses TRBV6-8 and TRBJ2-2; 8 positions match TRBD1. Trimming at V came to 2 bases and at J to 4 bases, leaving 3 bases not matched to a gene. CDR1 is MNHGY and CDR2 is SAAAGT in the germline V gene. The CDR3 is made up of 15 amino acids. The CDR3 sequence is CASSYRQGSTGELFF. CDR3 sequence (DNA): TGTGCCAGCAGTTACAGACAGGGGTCCACCGGGGAGCTGTTTTTT.

Only a few counts were recorded for this clone. At one end the junction does not follow the germline gene, possibly because of a read error. J is TRBJ1-3 and V is TRBV11-3, with unresolved D. CDR1 SGHNT and CDR2 YENEEA come from the germline V gene. The CDR3 is made up of 15 amino acids. The CDR3, as DNA: TGTGCCAGCAGCTTCTGGGTAACCTCTGGAAATACCATATATTTT. This encodes CASSFWVTSGNTIYF.

This clone was recorded a few times. The genes are TRBV29-1 and TRBJ2-1, with TRBD2 identical over 7 bases. V lost 3 bases, J lost 3 bases, and 2 bases stayed unmatched. The CDR3 runs to 13 residues. Germline CDR1 is SQVTM and CDR2 is ANQGSEA. CDR3: CSVEASGYNEQFF. DNA of the CDR3: TGCAGCGTTGAGGCTAGCGGCTACAATGAGCAGTTCTTC.

This clone came up a few times. J is TRBJ2-7 and V is TRBV30, with 11 bases that match TRBD2. The CDR3 totals 17 residues. Germline trimming cut 0 bases from V and 1 base from J; bases unmatched to any gene: 8. Germline assignment: CDR1 GTSNPN and CDR2 SVGIG (reference sequence). The CDR3 DNA follows: TGTGCCTGGAGTGTAAAACCGGGACTAGCGGAATCCTACGAGCAGTACTTC. Residues: CAWSVKPGLAESYEQYF. Full variable domain (remainder filled in from reference TRBV30 and TRBJ2-7): SQTIHQWPATLVQPVGSPLSLECTVEGTSNPNLYWYRQAAGRGLQLLFYSVGIGQISSEVPQNLSASRPQDRQFILSSKKLLLSDSGFYLCAWSVKPGLAESYEQYFGPGTRLTVT.

CDR3 nucleotides: TGTGCCAGTGGGAGTGGGAGGAACACAGATACGCAGTATTTT. It specifies CASGSGRNTDTQYF. The chain joins TRBV30 to TRBJ2-3, with D maybe TRBD2 (6 bases). V was trimmed by 8 bases and J by 2 bases, leaving 17 bases between them. Per germline, CDR1 GTSNPN and CDR2 SVGIG (reference sequence). The CDR3 covers 14 residues.

The chain combines TRBV23-1 with TRBJ2-2; either TRBD1 or TRBD2 may supply D (5 bases each). TRBV23-1 is an ORF, and what it does is uncertain. V was pared by 6 bases and J by 5 bases, with 19 bases between. The CDR3 sequence is 16 residues long. CDR3 amino acids: CASSPADGAYTGELFF. As DNA, the CDR3 is TGCGCCAGCAGCCCCGCCGACGGGGCCTATACCGGGGAGCTGTTTTTT.

There are a few counts of this clone. The chain recombines TRBV11-3 with TRBJ2-5, with TRBD2 matching 9 bases. J was trimmed by 2 bases and V by 5 bases; bases with no gene match: 6. The CDR3 consists of 15 residues. Per the germline V gene, CDR1 is SGHNT and CDR2 is YENEEA. This CDR3 reads CASSLRLAVQETQYF. The CDR3 DNA follows: TGTGCCAGCAGCCTTAGACTAGCGGTTCAAGAGACCCAGTACTTC.

This clone was detected only a few times. The chain combines TRBV27 with TRBJ2-7, with 14 positions matching TRBD2. Germline-derived CDR1 and CDR2 are MNHEY and SMNVEV (reference sequence). The ends lost 5 bases at V and 6 bases at J; junction bases unmatched: 9. The CDR3 is 16 residues long. The CDR3, as DNA: TGTGCCAGCAGTCTGGCCGGGACTAGCGGGAGTACCGAGCAGTACTTC. Residues: CASSLAGTSGSTEQYF.